Shown below are 30 T cell receptor beta chains from a single sample sequenced in a study of T cell responses to AZD1222 COVID-19 vaccine. Produced via immunoSEQ multiplex PCR; TCRdb's table is partial and in-frame only. The sample lists 80,000 or so clones, more than 60% seen once, with 27% in the top ten. The sequences come from peripheral blood, collected 28 days after the second dose of the MenACWY control vaccine. These receptor sequences come from an adult who received the MenACWY meningococcal vaccine as a control.

The chain combines TRBV4-1 with TRBJ2-1; 11 nucleotides match TRBD2. Germline V lookup: CDR1 MGHRA, CDR2 YSYEKL. The CDR3 has 14 amino acids. V was clipped by 3 bases and J by 5 bases; unmatched bases: 0. DNA of the CDR3: TGCGCCAGCAGCCAGACTAGCGGGAACAATGAGCAGTTCTTC. It yields the protein CASSQTSGNNEQFF.

The genes are TRBV4-3 and TRBJ1-4; D gene unclear. This CDR3 has 13 residues. In germline, CDR1 is LGHNA, CDR2 YSLEER. V lost 2 bases to trimming and J lost 7 bases, with 8 bases between them. The DNA of the CDR3 is TGCGCCAGCAGCCAAATGGTGGGTGAAAAACTGTTTTTT. Translated: CASSQMVGEKLFF.

The rearrangement links TRBV5-8 to TRBJ2-3; possibly TRBD2 for D (6 bases). Germline V gene lookup returns CDR1 SGHTS and CDR2 YDEGEE. The length of the CDR3 is 15 residues. V shed 6 bases and J shed 2 bases, with 16 bases lying between them. DNA for the CDR3: TGTGCCAGCACCCGGAGGGGTGACGCCACAGATACGCAGTATTTT. Protein sequence: CASTRRGDATDTQYF.

This clone was seen just once. The CDR3 region is CASSNGQGLFF. CDR3 DNA sequence: TGTGCCAGCAGTAACGGACAGGGCCTGTTTTTT. The chain joins TRBV6-6 to TRBJ1-4; 8 nucleotides agree with TRBD1. The trim removed 5 bases at V and 14 bases at J, leaving 4 bases unmatched. Germline lookup yields CDR1 MNHNY and CDR2 SVGAGI (reference sequence). The CDR3 length is 11 residues.

CDR3 residues: CASSRDTTTYEQYF. CDR3 nucleotide sequence: TGTGCCAGCAGTAGGGACACTACAACCTACGAGCAGTACTTC. The V and J genes are TRBV2 and TRBJ2-7; D possibly corresponds to TRBD1 (6 bases). Trimming cost V 5 bases and J 2 bases, with 13 bases left between them. The CDR3 spans 14 residues. The germline gives CDR1 SNHLY, CDR2 FYNNEI.

This chain connects TRBV4-3 to TRBJ2-7, with 8 positions matching TRBD2. This CDR3 has 16 residues. Per the germline V gene, CDR1 is LGHNA and CDR2 is YSLEER. The J segment lost 0 bases and the V segment lost 1 base, leaving 5 bases of the junction unmatched. Here the CDR3 reads CASSQGSGAHSYEQYF. The CDR3 region has the DNA TGCGCCAGCAGCCAAGGTAGCGGGGCCCACTCCTACGAGCAGTACTTC.

This clone has just a few counts. V and J are TRBV5-1 and TRBJ1-1; possible D gene TRBD1, 6 bases. This CDR3 has 13 residues. Between the trimmed V and J ends, which lost 5 bases and 5 bases, there was a span of 13 bases. Germline assignment: CDR1 SGHRS and CDR2 YFSETQ. CDR3 residues: CASSTGFRTEAFF. In DNA, the CDR3 is TGCGCCAGCAGTACAGGGTTTCGGACTGAAGCTTTCTTT.

The sample holds a few counts of this clone. The chain carries TRBV11-2 and TRBJ1-1; no clear D gene. Trimming cost V 6 bases and J 0 bases, with 11 bases left between them. CDR3 length: 14 amino acids. Germline V lookup: CDR1 SGHAT, CDR2 FQNNGV. The CDR3 region is CASRSYQMNTEAFF. Written as DNA, the CDR3 is TGTGCCAGCAGATCGTACCAGATGAACACTGAAGCTTTCTTT.

V and J are TRBV6-5 and TRBJ2-7; D possibly matches TRBD1 or TRBD2 (5 bases each). CDR1 is MNHEY and CDR2 is SVGAGI in the germline V gene. Trimming cost V 5 bases and J 0 bases, with 8 bases left between them. The CDR3 has 13 amino acids. As DNA, the CDR3 is TGTGCCAGCAGTCCAGGGAGCTCCTACGAGCAGTACTTC. Its protein is CASSPGSSYEQYF.

This rearrangement joins TRBV27 to TRBJ1-4; possible D gene TRBD1, 6 bases. The CDR3 is 15 amino acids. Trimming removed 2 bases at V and 5 bases at J, with 12 bases between. Germline V gene sequence: CDR1 MNHEY, CDR2 SMNVEV (reference sequence). CDR3 residues: CASSLGQGRNEKLFF. DNA of the CDR3: TGTGCCAGCAGTTTAGGTCAGGGGCGGAATGAAAAACTGTTTTTT.

V usage is TRBV5-6 and J usage is TRBJ1-1; D gene uncertain. The CDR3 sequence is 13 residues long. Germline CDR1 SGHDT, CDR2 YYEEEE. V shed 1 base and J shed 3 bases, with 7 bases lying between them. The CDR3 reads CASSLKGDTEAFF. As DNA, the CDR3 is TGTGCCAGCAGCTTGAAGGGAGACACTGAAGCTTTCTTT.

This clone turned up a few times. J is TRBJ1-5 and V is TRBV6-1, with a tentative D call TRBD1 (6 bases). The CDR3 is made up of 16 amino acids. Trimming cost V 0 bases and J 5 bases, with 14 bases left between them. The germline CDR1 and CDR2 sequences are MNHNS and SASEGT. The CDR3 sequence: CASSEAVGTRHQPQHF. Written as DNA, the CDR3 is TGTGCCAGCAGTGAAGCAGTCGGGACACGGCATCAGCCCCAGCATTTT.

This clone was seen only a few times. This rearrangement joins TRBV14 to TRBJ2-7; D is unclear. Trimming took 1 base from V and 6 from J, leaving 13 bases between them. This CDR3 spans 14 amino acids. Germline loops: CDR1 SGHDN, CDR2 FVKESK. This CDR3 is CASSQVYGSGEQYF. CDR3 in DNA: TGTGCCAGCAGCCAAGTATATGGGTCGGGCGAGCAGTACTTC.

The rearrangement joins TRBV2 to TRBJ2-7; 10 bases match TRBD1. The J segment lost 7 bases and the V segment lost 6 bases, leaving 6 bases of the junction unmatched. Germline V gene sequence: CDR1 SNHLY, CDR2 FYNNEI. CDR3 size: 13 residues. CDR3 amino acids: CASRGQGIGEQYF. CDR3 sequence (DNA): TGTGCCAGCAGGGGACAGGGGATAGGGGAGCAGTACTTC.

V gene TRBV5-4 combines with J gene TRBJ1-2; TRBD1 is a possible D gene (6 bases). The CDR3 totals 13 residues. Trimming cost V 1 base and J 6 bases, with 10 bases left between them. From germline, CDR1 is SGHNT and CDR2 YYREEE (reference sequence). The CDR3 DNA is TGTGCCAGCAGCTTGACAGGGAGGGATGGCTACACCTTC. Residues: CASSLTGRDGYTF.

DNA for the CDR3: TGTGCCAGCAGGCTGGGACTAGCGGGCCACTACGAGCAGTACTTC. As protein: CASRLGLAGHYEQYF. The J gene is TRBJ2-7, the V gene TRBV6-5, with 12 bases that match TRBD2. Germline trimming cut 6 bases from V and 3 bases from J; bases unmatched to any gene: 6. This CDR3 region has 15 residues. CDR1 MNHEY and CDR2 SVGAGI come from the germline V gene.

This chain uses TRBV6-5 with TRBJ1-1; D gene ambiguous. The germline V gene encodes CDR1 MNHEY and CDR2 SVGAGI. CDR3 length: 13 residues. V lost 4 bases to trimming and J lost 2 bases, with 8 bases between them. The CDR3 sequence: CASSSGFNTEAFF. For the CDR3, the DNA is TGTGCCAGCAGTTCCGGGTTTAACACTGAAGCTTTCTTT.

CDR3 in DNA: TGCGCCAGCAGCTTGGGGACTCGACAGGGTGGGGTGAACACTGAAGCTTTCTTT. Translated, it gives CASSLGTRQGGVNTEAFF. The V call is TRBV5-1, the J call TRBJ1-1; TRBD1 agrees at 7 bases. V shed 0 bases, J shed 0 bases, and the junction held 11 bases outside the gene matches. Germline CDR1 SGHRS, CDR2 YFSETQ. The CDR3 runs 18 residues.

The rearrangement joins TRBV2 to TRBJ2-3; 9 nucleotides align to TRBD1. The CDR3 extends over 14 amino acids. With V trimmed by 8 bases and J by 2 bases, 5 bases remained unmatched. Germline CDR1 reads SNHLY; CDR2 reads FYNNEI. The CDR3 DNA sequence: TGTGCCAGCGGGGACAGGGTGCCCACAGATACGCAGTATTTT. It translates to CASGDRVPTDTQYF.

The V call is TRBV30, the J call TRBJ1-2; D gene ambiguous. V lost 1 base and J 2 bases, leaving 8 bases between the germline ends. CDR1 is GTSNPN and CDR2 is SVGIG in the germline V gene (reference sequence). This CDR3 has 13 amino acids. CDR3 protein: CAWSEGGNYGYTF. The CDR3 bases are TGTGCCTGGAGTGAGGGCGGGAACTATGGCTACACCTTC.

The chain combines TRBV30 with TRBJ2-3; the D gene is possibly TRBD2 (5 bases). This CDR3 is built from 13 residues. CDR1 is GTSNPN and CDR2 is SVGIG in the germline V gene (reference sequence). The germline V and J ends were trimmed by 1 base and 6 bases, with 11 bases remaining between them. CDR3 in amino acids: CAWSERQRDTQYF. The CDR3 nucleotides read TGTGCCTGGAGTGAACGGCAGCGGGATACGCAGTATTTT. Drawing the rest from reference TRBV30 and TRBJ2-3, the complete variable domain is SQTIHQWPATLVQPVGSPLSLECTVEGTSNPNLYWYRQAAGRGLQLLFYSVGIGQISSEVPQNLSASRPQDRQFILSSKKLLLSDSGFYLCAWSERQRDTQYFGPGTRLTVL.

The chain couples TRBV5-4 to TRBJ1-2; D ambiguous. Per germline, CDR1 SGHNT and CDR2 YYREEE (reference sequence). V was trimmed by 0 bases and J by 4 bases, leaving 7 bases between them. This CDR3 has 13 amino acids. The CDR3, as DNA: TGTGCCAGCAGCTTGGATCCGACCTATGGCTACACCTTC. This translates into CASSLDPTYGYTF.

This chain uses TRBV28 with TRBJ1-2; maybe TRBD1 (5 bases). The germline V and J ends were trimmed by 7 bases and 3 bases, with 18 bases remaining between them. The CDR3 contains 15 residues. CDR1 is MDHEN and CDR2 is SYDVKM in the germline V gene. The CDR3 DNA sequence: TGTGCCAGCACCTCGGGTTTTGGGGGAGACTATGGCTACACCTTC. It specifies CASTSGFGGDYGYTF.

The rearrangement uses TRBV18 and TRBJ1-2; 9 nucleotides line up with TRBD1. CDR1 and CDR2 (germline): KGHSH, LQKENI. This CDR3 region has 15 residues. J was trimmed by 4 bases and V by 0 bases; bases with no gene match: 3. In nucleotides, the CDR3 is TGTGCCAGCTCACCACCGATGACAGGGGGCTATGGCTACACCTTC. It is translated as CASSPPMTGGYGYTF.

This clone was observed a few times. V usage is TRBV28 and J usage is TRBJ1-1; D is unresolved. The germline V and J ends were trimmed by 5 bases and 9 bases, with 10 bases remaining between them. The germline V gene has CDR1 MDHEN and CDR2 SYDVKM. This CDR3 comprises 11 residues. The CDR3 DNA reads TGTGCCAGCAGTCTTGATGTCAAAGCTTTCTTT. This translates into CASSLDVKAFF. The entire variable domain, with the rest obtained from reference TRBV28 and TRBJ1-1, is as follows: DVKVTQSSRYLVKRTGEKVFLECVQDMDHENMFWYRQDPGLGLRLIYFSYDVKMKEKGDIPEGYSVSREKKERFSLILESASTNQTSMYLCASSLDVKAFFGQGTRLTVV.

This chain joins TRBV7-6 and TRBJ2-1, with TRBD1 matching 7 bases. Germline lookup yields CDR1 SGHVS and CDR2 FNYEAQ. The CDR3 runs 15 residues. V lost 3 bases, J lost 3 bases, and 5 bases stayed unmatched. CDR3 nucleotides: TGTGCCAGCAGCTTGCGAGGGGGCCTCTACAATGAGCAGTTCTTC. It yields the protein CASSLRGGLYNEQFF.

V is TRBV5-4 and J is TRBJ2-7, with TRBD1 identical over 8 bases. The J segment lost 6 bases and the V segment lost 4 bases, leaving 3 bases of the junction unmatched. Germline CDR1 is SGHNT and CDR2 is YYREEE (reference sequence). There are 12 residues in the CDR3. This CDR3 reads CASSITGGEQYF. The CDR3 DNA follows: TGTGCCAGCAGCATTACAGGGGGCGAGCAGTACTTC.

The V gene is TRBV9, the J gene TRBJ1-3; tentative D call: TRBD1 (6 bases). The CDR3 has 15 amino acids. Germline V lookup: CDR1 SGDLS, CDR2 YYNGEE. Trimming took 0 bases from V and 0 from J, leaving 7 bases between them. CDR3 sequence (DNA): TGTGCCAGCAGCGTAGGCAGGGGCTCTGGAAACACCATATATTTT. It specifies CASSVGRGSGNTIYF.

The rearrangement links TRBV2 to TRBJ1-1; D gene uncertain. Germline values: CDR1 SNHLY, CDR2 FYNNEI. This CDR3 contains 14 residues. The V gene lost 4 bases and the J gene lost 0 bases, with 9 bases spanning the gap. CDR3 amino acids: CASSGIAMNTEAFF. CDR3 DNA sequence: TGTGCCAGCAGTGGGATAGCCATGAACACTGAAGCTTTCTTT.

This clone was seen only a few times. The gene calls are TRBV30 and TRBJ1-2, with D possibly matching TRBD1 (5 bases). The germline V gene encodes CDR1 GTSNPN and CDR2 SVGIG (reference sequence). The length of the CDR3 is 12 residues. V shed 4 bases and J shed 4 bases, with 10 bases lying between them. This CDR3 is CAWTDSSYGYTF. CDR3 coding DNA: TGTGCCTGGACTGACAGCAGCTATGGCTACACCTTC.